Each of the 18 T cell receptor beta chains below was sequenced from the same sample in a study of beta chain features in type 1 diabetes. Reverse transcription of all isolated RNA meant that expressed TCRB transcripts were sequenced. Clones were sequenced by immunoSEQ multiplex PCR, and TCRdb holds only the in-frame ones, with some missing. The sample has 620,000 or so clones, roughly a sixth seen once. The material sequenced was naive CD4+ T cells from blood. The receptors derive from a man aged 18 to 30 in good health.

V gene TRBV11-2 combines with J gene TRBJ2-5; D remains unclear. V was clipped by 5 bases and J by 3 bases, with 13 bases between them. Germline V gives CDR1 SGHAT, CDR2 FQNNGV. The CDR3 is 14 amino acids. In DNA, the CDR3 is TGTGCCAGCAGCCGCGACAACCCAAAAGAGACCCAGTACTTC. It yields the protein CASSRDNPKETQYF.

This clone appeared a few times. The chain uses TRBV6-1 and TRBJ2-7; D tentatively reads TRBD1 or TRBD2 (5 bases each). This CDR3 has 15 residues. The germline V gene encodes CDR1 MNHNS and CDR2 SASEGT. Deletions cut 4 bases from V and 0 bases from J, with 13 bases between. In DNA, the CDR3 is TGTGCCAGCAGTGTTGAGGGGACCAGCTCCTACGAGCAGTACTTC. The encoded protein is CASSVEGTSSYEQYF.

This clone showed up just a few times. Other DNA sequences in the sample encode the same CDR3. This rearrangement joins TRBV2 to TRBJ1-5, with TRBD1 matching 7 bases. Losses at the gene ends were 6 bases for V and 3 bases for J; bases not matched to a gene: 5. Germline CDR1 is SNHLY and CDR2 is FYNNEI. There are 14 residues in the CDR3. The CDR3 here is CASRDRSSNQPQHF. CDR3 DNA sequence: TGTGCCAGCAGGGACAGGAGTTCCAATCAGCCCCAGCATTTT. The complete variable domain, with remaining parts taken from reference TRBV2 and TRBJ1-5, reads EPEVTQTPSHQVTQMGQEVILRCVPISNHLYFYWYRQILGQKVEFLVSFYNNEISEKSEIFDDQFSVERPDGSNFTLKIRSTKLEDSAMYFCASRDRSSNQPQHFGDGTRLSIL.

V is TRBV28 and J is TRBJ1-2; 8 nucleotides line up with TRBD1. V shed 10 bases and J 8 bases; nucleotides not matched to a gene: 9. Germline V gives CDR1 MDHEN, CDR2 SYDVKM. The CDR3 has 12 amino acids. The CDR3 bases are TGTGCCACCCCCGACAGGGGTAAAGGCTACACCTTC. Its protein is CATPDRGKGYTF.

This clone was observed a handful of times. CDR3 protein: CASSDRQGLNTEAFF. The CDR3 DNA reads TGTGCCAGCAGCGATAGACAGGGATTGAACACTGAAGCTTTCTTT. The V gene is TRBV21-1, the J gene TRBJ1-1; the DNA was not compared with TRBD1, the D call given in the table. TRBV21-1 is tagged as a pseudogene. The CDR3 is made up of 15 amino acids.

This chain joins TRBV2 and TRBJ1-5; possible D gene TRBD1, 6 bases. This CDR3 region has 14 residues. The germline V and J ends were trimmed by 1 base and 7 bases, with 11 bases remaining between them. Looked up from germline, CDR1 is SNHLY and CDR2 is FYNNEI. CDR3 region: CASSEGGLGQPQHF. CDR3 nucleotides: TGTGCCAGCAGTGAAGGGGGGCTCGGACAGCCCCAGCATTTT.

Here the CDR3 reads CASSFGASGSGETQYF. The CDR3 region has the DNA TGCGCCAGCAGCTTCGGGGCTAGCGGGAGTGGGGAGACCCAGTACTTC. The V and J genes are TRBV5-1 and TRBJ2-5, with 10 bases that match TRBD2. Germline CDR1 is SGHRS and CDR2 is YFSETQ. With 2 bases clipped from V and 5 bases from J, the junction kept 9 bases outside the gene matches. The CDR3 covers 16 residues.

This clone was detected only a few times. The chain employs TRBV6-1 and TRBJ2-2; 7 bases are a match to TRBD1. This CDR3 spans 15 amino acids. The J segment lost 0 bases and the V segment lost 6 bases, leaving 4 bases of the junction unmatched. Germline-derived CDR1 and CDR2 are MNHNS and SASEGT. This CDR3 reads CASRTGQSNTGELFF. The CDR3 nucleotides read TGTGCCAGCAGGACGGGACAGTCGAACACCGGGGAGCTGTTTTTT.

DNA of the CDR3: TGTGCCAGCAGCCCCATAAAGGGACAGGGGAGCTGCGAGCAGTACTTC. Translated, it gives CASSPIKGQGSCEQYF. J is TRBJ2-7 and V is TRBV21-1; TRBD1 is taken as the D call from the table, unchecked against the DNA. TRBV21-1 is tagged as a pseudogene. The CDR3 is made up of 16 amino acids.

This clone has only one observation. The V call is TRBV28, the J call TRBJ2-2, with D perhaps TRBD1 (6 bases). From germline, CDR1 is MDHEN and CDR2 SYDVKM. The ends were cut back, 11 bases at V and 1 base at J, with 14 bases in the middle. This CDR3 has 14 amino acids. CDR3 in amino acids: CAVRPGQNTGELFF. CDR3 coding DNA: TGTGCCGTGAGACCGGGACAGAACACCGGGGAGCTGTTTTTT. Supplemented by reference TRBV28 and TRBJ2-2, the full variable domain reads DVKVTQSSRYLVKRTGEKVFLECVQDMDHENMFWYRQDPGLGLRLIYFSYDVKMKEKGDIPEGYSVSREKKERFSLILESASTNQTSMYLCAVRPGQNTGELFFGEGSRLTVL.

The chain couples TRBV7-2 to TRBJ1-2; tentative D call: TRBD1 (5 bases). The germline V gene encodes CDR1 SGHTA and CDR2 FQGNSA. CDR3 length: 13 amino acids. The germline V and J ends were trimmed by 0 bases and 8 bases, with 10 bases remaining between them. The CDR3 bases are TGTGCCAGCAGCTTAGCCGGGAAGGGGGGCTACACCTTC. Encoded protein: CASSLAGKGGYTF. Using reference TRBV7-2 and TRBJ1-2 for the parts outside the CDR3, the full variable domain is GAGVSQSPSNKVTEKGKDVELRCDPISGHTALYWYRQSLGQGLEFLIYFQGNSAPDKSGLPSDRFSAERTGGSVSTLTIQRTQQEDSAVYLCASSLAGKGGYTFGSGTRLTVV.

This clone has more than one count but fewer than ten. The chain employs TRBV28 and TRBJ2-2; D ambiguous. The CDR3 runs 12 residues. The V gene lost 5 bases and the J gene lost 6 bases, with 7 bases spanning the gap. CDR1 and CDR2 (germline): MDHEN, SYDVKM. Here the CDR3 DNA reads TGTGCCAGCAGTCTCCCCCCCGGGGAGCTGTTTTTT. Its protein product is CASSLPPGELFF.

The rearrangement joins TRBV19 to TRBJ1-5; D is possibly TRBD1 (6 bases). Trimming left V 9 bases short and J 3 bases short, with 9 bases between. Germline CDR1 and CDR2: LNHDA and SQIVND (reference sequence). This CDR3 is 12 amino acids long. The CDR3 sequence is CASTGYNQPQHF. CDR3 in DNA: TGTGCCAGCACAGGGTACAATCAGCCCCAGCATTTT.

V and J are TRBV7-2 and TRBJ2-2; D might be TRBD1 or TRBD2, each matching 5 bases. Trimming removed 5 bases from V and 3 bases from J, with 10 bases in between. The CDR3 is 14 amino acids. Germline V lookup: CDR1 SGHTA, CDR2 FQGNSA. CDR3 nucleotide sequence: TGTGCCAGCAGCCCGGGACGGGACACCGGGGAGCTGTTTTTT. Translation: CASSPGRDTGELFF.

The sample holds a few counts of this clone. V and J are TRBV4-1 and TRBJ1-2; weak D call: TRBD1 (6 bases). This CDR3 is 13 amino acids long. V shed 3 bases and J shed 4 bases, with 9 bases lying between them. Germline lookup yields CDR1 MGHRA and CDR2 YSYEKL. This chain's CDR3 is CASSHRGSYGYTF. For the CDR3, the DNA is TGCGCCAGCAGCCACAGGGGCTCCTATGGCTACACCTTC.

Only a few counts were recorded for this clone. The chain links TRBV7-3 to TRBJ1-1; tentatively, D is TRBD1 (5 bases). V lost 4 bases and J lost 0, with 9 bases in between. CDR1 and CDR2 (germline): SGHTA, FQGTGA. This CDR3 is built from 14 residues. The CDR3 sequence: CASSSGPLNTEAFF. Here the CDR3 DNA reads TGTGCCAGCAGCTCGGGACCGCTGAACACTGAAGCTTTCTTT. The full variable domain, its missing parts supplied by reference TRBV7-3 and TRBJ1-1, is GAGVSQTPSNKVTEKGKYVELRCDPISGHTALYWYRQSLGQGPEFLIYFQGTGAADDSGLPNDRFFAVRPEGSVSTLKIQRTERGDSAVYLCASSSGPLNTEAFFGQGTRLTVV.

The V gene is TRBV6-6, the J gene TRBJ1-5, with D unclear. The CDR3 consists of 16 residues. Germline CDR1 MNHNY, CDR2 SVGAGI (reference sequence). V lost 6 bases and J lost 0, with 15 bases in between. The CDR3 DNA is TGTGCCAGCAGCCACTCTAAGGGTAATAGCAATCAGCCCCAGCATTTT. Translating gives CASSHSKGNSNQPQHF.

Here the CDR3 DNA reads TGTGCCAGCAGCGCCCCACTAGCGGGAGGTGAAGATACGCAGTATTTT. Protein: CASSAPLAGGEDTQYF. The V gene is TRBV9, the J gene TRBJ2-3; 12 bases align to TRBD2. V was pared by 3 bases and J by 5 bases, with 7 bases of the junction left unmatched. The CDR3 totals 16 residues. CDR1 SGDLS and CDR2 YYNGEE come from the germline V gene.